This T cell receptor (beta chain) stems from a study of cytomegalovirus exposure and HLA in healthy donors. Findings of the study overall: Cytomegalovirus-associated status was assigned to some 180 TCR beta chains.

Separate from the roughly 720-subject first cohort, the roughly 130-subject validation cohort was the one that the donors belonged to. Note on this clone: Its specificity is unknown.

The assay was immunoSEQ multiplex PCR, and TCRdb's table has in-frame clones only and misses some. Of some 200,000 clones in the sample, about 93% were seen once. The TCR comes from a woman younger than 30 in good health and CMV-seronegative. What was sequenced was PBMCs.

The CDR3: CASSAPWGGGQETQYF. The DNA of the CDR3 is TGTGCCAGCAGTGCCCCCTGGGGGGGAGGGCAAGAGACCCAGTACTTC. The chain carries TRBV25-1 and TRBJ2-5, with TRBD2 matching over 7 bases. The CDR3 is made up of 16 amino acids. Per germline, CDR1 MGHDK and CDR2 SYGVNS. Trimming took 4 bases from V and 2 from J; bases not matched to a gene: 10. The variable domain in full, completed from reference TRBV25-1 and TRBJ2-5, reads EADIYQTPRYLVIGTGKKITLECSQTMGHDKMYWYQQDPGMELHLIHYSYGVNSTEKGDLSSESTVSRIRTEHFPLTLESARPSHTSQYLCASSAPWGGGQETQYFGPGTRLLVL.